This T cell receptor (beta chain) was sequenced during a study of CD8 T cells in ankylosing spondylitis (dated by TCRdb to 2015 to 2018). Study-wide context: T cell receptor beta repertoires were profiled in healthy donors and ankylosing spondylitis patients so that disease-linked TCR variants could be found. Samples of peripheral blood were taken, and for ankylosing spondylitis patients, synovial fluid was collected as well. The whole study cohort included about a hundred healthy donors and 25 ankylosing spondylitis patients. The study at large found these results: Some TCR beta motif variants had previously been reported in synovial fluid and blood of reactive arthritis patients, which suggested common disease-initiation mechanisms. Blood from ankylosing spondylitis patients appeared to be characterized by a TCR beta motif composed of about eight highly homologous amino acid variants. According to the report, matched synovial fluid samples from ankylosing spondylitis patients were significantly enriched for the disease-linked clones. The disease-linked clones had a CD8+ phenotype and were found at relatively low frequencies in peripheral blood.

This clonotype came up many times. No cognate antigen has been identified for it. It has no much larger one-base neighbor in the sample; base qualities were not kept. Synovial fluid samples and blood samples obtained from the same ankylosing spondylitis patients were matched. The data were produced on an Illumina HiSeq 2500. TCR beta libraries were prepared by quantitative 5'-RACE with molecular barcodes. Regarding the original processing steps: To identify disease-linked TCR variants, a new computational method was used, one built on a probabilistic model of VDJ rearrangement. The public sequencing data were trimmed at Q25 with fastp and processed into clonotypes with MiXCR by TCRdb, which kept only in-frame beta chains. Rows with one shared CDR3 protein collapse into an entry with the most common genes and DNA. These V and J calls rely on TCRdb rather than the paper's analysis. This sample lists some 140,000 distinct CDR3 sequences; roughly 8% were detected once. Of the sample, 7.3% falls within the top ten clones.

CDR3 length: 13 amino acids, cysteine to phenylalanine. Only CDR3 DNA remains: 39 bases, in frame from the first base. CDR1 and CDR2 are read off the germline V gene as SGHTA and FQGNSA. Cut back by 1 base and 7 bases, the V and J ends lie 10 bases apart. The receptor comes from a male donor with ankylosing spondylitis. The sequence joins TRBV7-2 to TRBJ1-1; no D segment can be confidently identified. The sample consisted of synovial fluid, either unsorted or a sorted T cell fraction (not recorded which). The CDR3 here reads CASSLDSALEAFF. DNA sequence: TGTGCCAGCAGCTTAGATAGTGCTCTTGAAGCTTTCTTT.